A single sample gave rise to the 5 T cell receptor beta chains below, sequenced in a study of cytomegalovirus exposure and HLA in healthy donors. Use of 60 Vbeta and 13 Jbeta primers characterized the PCR. Profiled with immunoSEQ multiplex PCR; TCRdb holds only in-frame clones, not every one. The table has roughly 170,000 clones, around four fifths seen once; the top ten hold 1.3%. Sequenced sample: PBMCs. The receptor source for this set is a man aged 30-40 years in good health and CMV-seronegative.

This clone was seen once. V is TRBV11-2 and J is TRBJ2-5; 9 positions agree with TRBD2. This CDR3 region has 18 residues. Germline loops: CDR1 SGHAT, CDR2 FQNNGV. The junction had 16 bases not matched to a gene; V was cut back by 3 bases and J by 5 bases. CDR3: CASSFGSVVLAGSETQYF. CDR3 bases: TGTGCCAGCAGCTTCGGATCCGTAGTCCTAGCGGGGTCCGAGACCCAGTACTTC.

J is TRBJ2-4 and V is TRBV29-1; TRBD2 might be the D (7 bases). The CDR3 length is 14 residues. Trimming cost V 5 bases and J 6 bases, with 17 bases left between them. The germline gives CDR1 SQVTM, CDR2 ANQGSEA. CDR3 bases: TGCAGCGTTCGAGAGGGGGGGCGGAGAAACATTCAGTACTTC. This gives the protein CSVREGGRRNIQYF. Full variable domain (outside the CDR3, taken from reference TRBV29-1 and TRBJ2-4): SAVISQKPSRDICQRGTSLTIQCQVDSQVTMMFWYRQQPGQSLTLIATANQGSEATYESGFVIDKFPISRPNLTFSTLTVSNMSPEDSSIYLCSVREGGRRNIQYFGAGTRLSVL.

In this sample, this clone turned up once. The sample has other DNA sequences that encode this CDR3 too. The gene calls are TRBV6-5 and TRBJ2-1; weak D call: TRBD2 (5 bases). Looked up from germline, CDR1 is MNHEY and CDR2 is SVGAGI. Trimming took 0 bases from V and 0 from J, leaving 6 bases between them. This CDR3 is 15 amino acids long. The CDR3 is CASSYSGSSYNEQFF. DNA for the CDR3: TGTGCCAGCAGTTACTCGGGGAGCTCCTACAATGAGCAGTTCTTC.

V is TRBV16 and J is TRBJ1-1; 12 bases agree with TRBD1. CDR3 length equals 15 residues. The junction had 4 bases not matched to a gene; V was cut back by 3 bases and J by 5 bases. Germline V gene sequence: CDR1 KGHSY, CDR2 FQNENV. The CDR3 protein is CASSQGDRGRTEAFF. The CDR3 DNA is TGTGCCAGCAGCCAGGGGGACAGGGGGCGGACTGAAGCTTTCTTT.

The chain combines TRBV9 with TRBJ1-6; 7 positions agree with TRBD1. After removal of 4 bases from V and 6 bases from J, the junction contained 7 bases not matched to a gene. Per germline, CDR1 SGDLS and CDR2 YYNGEE. CDR3 size: 15 residues. In DNA, the CDR3 is TGTGCCAGCAGCCCGGGGACAGAGCTTAATTCACCCCTCCACTTT. Its translation is CASSPGTELNSPLHF.